This passage covers 28 T cell receptor beta chains from one sample sequenced in a study of type 1 and type 2 diabetes patients. The PCR template was genomic DNA. Multiplex PCR with 30 forward and 13 reverse primers amplified the TCR beta CDR3. Each CDR3 protein gets one entry after TCRdb re-called the multiplex PCR reads with MiXCR. The sample records 250,000 or so distinct CDR3 sequences, roughly 44% being singletons. Source material: peripheral blood mononuclear cells (PBMCs). The receptors shown here come from a man aged 18 to 29 with type 2 diabetes.

V gene TRBV20-1 combines with J gene TRBJ2-1; D not certain. The length of the CDR3 is 14 residues. V was trimmed by 6 bases and J by 0 bases, leaving 12 bases between them. Germline V gives CDR1 DFQATT, CDR2 SNEGSKA (reference sequence). CDR3 residues: CSAHSIPSYNEQFF. CDR3 nucleotide sequence: TGCAGTGCCCACAGTATCCCCTCCTACAATGAGCAGTTCTTC.

The rearrangement uses TRBV7-2 and TRBJ1-1; D might be TRBD1 (6 bases). The ends were cut back, 5 bases at V and 6 bases at J, with 13 bases in the middle. Germline V CDR1 and CDR2: SGHTA, FQGNSA. There are 13 residues in the CDR3. The CDR3 region has the DNA TGTGCCAGCAGCATCGGACAGTACGCTGAAGCTTTCTTT. As protein: CASSIGQYAEAFF.

The rearrangement joins TRBV27 to TRBJ1-2; 7 bases are a match to TRBD1. The length of the CDR3 is 16 residues. Germline V CDR1 and CDR2: MNHEY, SMNVEV (reference sequence). V was clipped by 0 bases and J by 4 bases; unmatched bases: 8. This chain's CDR3 is CASSLSGTAGVYGYTF. In nucleotides, the CDR3 is TGTGCCAGCAGTTTATCGGGGACAGCGGGAGTCTATGGCTACACCTTC.

The chain has TRBV9 and TRBJ2-7; 9 bases align to TRBD1. After removal of 4 bases from V and 5 bases from J, the junction contained 10 bases not matched to a gene. This CDR3 is 15 amino acids long. From germline, CDR1 is SGDLS and CDR2 YYNGEE. The CDR3 region is CASSMKDRGRHEQYF. The CDR3, as DNA: TGTGCCAGCAGCATGAAGGACAGGGGTCGCCACGAGCAGTACTTC.

With regard to this clonotype: An end of the junction differs from the germline gene, which may be a read error. This rearrangement joins TRBV5-1 to TRBJ1-3, with D possibly being TRBD1 (5 bases). Germline CDR1 is SGHRS and CDR2 is YFSETQ. The CDR3 is 13 amino acids. The CDR3 coding sequence is TGTGCCAGCAGTAGTCAGGGAGTCGACACCATATATTTT. Protein: CASSSQGVDTIYF.

This rearrangement joins TRBV5-6 to TRBJ1-1, with 10 positions matching TRBD1. The CDR3 sequence is 16 residues long. J lost 5 bases, V lost 0 bases, and 7 bases had no gene match. Germline CDR1 SGHDT, CDR2 YYEEEE. The CDR3 sequence: CASSLGQGARGTEAFF. CDR3 in DNA: TGTGCCAGCAGCTTGGGACAGGGGGCTAGGGGGACTGAAGCTTTCTTT.

This clonotype came up a few times. This chain uses TRBV6-5 with TRBJ1-6, with D possibly being TRBD1 (5 bases). The CDR3 has 16 residues. V was clipped by 2 bases and J by 9 bases, with 17 bases between them. Germline CDR1 is MNHEY and CDR2 is SVGAGI. The CDR3 sequence is CASSYRRFRGLSPLHF. For the CDR3, the DNA is TGTGCCAGCAGTTACCGCAGGTTCCGGGGACTTTCACCCCTCCACTTT.

This clonotype was counted a few times. This chain connects TRBV5-1 to TRBJ1-1; D not resolved. CDR1 and CDR2 (germline): SGHRS, YFSETQ. Between the trimmed V and J ends, which lost 0 bases and 3 bases, there was a span of 12 bases. The CDR3 runs 15 residues. CDR3 coding DNA: TGCGCCAGCAGCTTGGCCGTGAATCCTGACACTGAAGCTTTCTTT. Translation: CASSLAVNPDTEAFF. Drawing the rest from reference TRBV5-1 and TRBJ1-1, the complete variable domain is KAGVTQTPRYLIKTRGQQVTLSCSPISGHRSVSWYQQTPGQGLQFLFEYFSETQRNKGNFPGRFSGRQFSNSRSEMNVSTLELGDSALYLCASSLAVNPDTEAFFGQGTRLTVV.

Points on this clonotype: The junction departs from the called germline gene at one end, perhaps through a read error. CDR3 in DNA: TGTGTCAGTAGTATAGCGGCGGCTAATGAAAAACTGTTTTTT. Translating it yields CVSSIAAANEKLFF. This chain uses TRBV19 with TRBJ1-4, with D uncertain. CDR1 and CDR2 (germline): LNHDA, SQIVND (reference sequence). The CDR3 contains 14 residues.

The V and J genes are TRBV6-5 and TRBJ1-5; 8 bases match TRBD1. The V gene end was trimmed by 2 bases and the J gene end by 3 bases; junction bases not matched to a gene: 9. CDR3 length equals 17 residues. The germline V gene has CDR1 MNHEY and CDR2 SVGAGI. This CDR3 is CASSYPPGQGYNQPQHF. The CDR3 nucleotides read TGTGCCAGCAGTTACCCCCCCGGACAGGGATACAATCAGCCCCAGCATTTT.

V gene TRBV7-9 combines with J gene TRBJ2-1, with D unresolved. The CDR3 spans 15 residues. Looked up from germline, CDR1 is SEHNR and CDR2 is FQNEAQ (reference sequence). V lost 5 bases and J 5 bases, leaving 16 bases between the germline ends. CDR3 sequence reads: CASSPDPAGDNEQFF. DNA for the CDR3: TGTGCCAGCAGCCCCGATCCGGCAGGTGACAATGAGCAGTTCTTC.

This clonotype was seen more than once but under ten times. The chain uses TRBV29-1 and TRBJ2-1; D gene uncertain. V dropped 0 bases and J dropped 9 bases, with 9 bases sitting between them. CDR3 length equals 12 residues. From germline, CDR1 is SQVTM and CDR2 ANQGSEA. CDR3 loop: CSVEEELGEQFF. For the CDR3, the DNA is TGCAGCGTTGAAGAGGAACTCGGTGAGCAGTTCTTC.

The J gene is TRBJ1-1, the V gene TRBV19; no firm D call. Germline V gene data show CDR1 as LNHDA and CDR2 as SQIVND (reference sequence). The CDR3 runs to 15 residues. With 4 bases removed from V and 1 base from J, the gap between germline ends came to 13 bases. CDR3 amino acids: CASSSGLFGNTEAFF. DNA of the CDR3: TGTGCCAGTAGTAGCGGGCTGTTCGGGAACACTGAAGCTTTCTTT. The whole variable domain, remainder taken from reference TRBV19 and TRBJ1-1, is DGGITQSPKYLFRKEGQNVTLSCEQNLNHDAMYWYRQDPGQGLRLIYYSQIVNDFQKGDIAEGYSVSREKKESFPLTVTSAQKNPTAFYLCASSSGLFGNTEAFFGQGTRLTVV.

The chain links TRBV10-3 to TRBJ2-7, with D perhaps assigned TRBD1 or TRBD2 (6 bases each). Trimming stripped 7 bases from V and 3 bases from J, with 19 bases between. Germline CDR1 reads ENHRY; CDR2 reads SYGVKD. CDR3 length equals 15 residues. The chain's CDR3 is CAITSGANGSYEQYF. The CDR3 nucleotides read TGTGCCATCACATCAGGGGCAAACGGGAGCTACGAGCAGTACTTC.

The rearrangement joins TRBV25-1 to TRBJ2-7, with a tentative D call TRBD2 (5 bases). Germline CDR1 reads MGHDK; CDR2 reads SYGVNS. Deletions cut 3 bases from V and 3 bases from J, with 12 bases between. The CDR3 sequence is 14 residues long. This chain's CDR3 is CASSDEGGLYEQYF. DNA for the CDR3: TGTGCCAGCAGTGATGAGGGTGGGCTCTACGAGCAGTACTTC.

The chain is built from TRBV12-3 or TRBV12-4 and TRBJ1-1; 9 nucleotides agree with TRBD1. The CDR3 contains 15 residues. V lost 7 bases to trimming and J lost 4 bases; unmatched junction nucleotides: 10. The CDR3: CASTGRTGAGTEAFF. In nucleotides, the CDR3 is TGTGCCAGCACCGGGAGGACAGGGGCGGGCACTGAAGCTTTCTTT.

This clonotype came up a few times. The V gene is TRBV15, the J gene TRBJ1-5; D is ambiguous. Trimming shortened V by 5 bases and J by 5 bases, and 16 bases separated the two germline ends. Germline values: CDR1 LNHNV, CDR2 YYDKDF (reference sequence). The CDR3 length is 15 residues. CDR3 region: CATSFSLAEDQPQHF. The CDR3 region has the DNA TGTGCCACCAGCTTTTCTTTAGCAGAGGATCAGCCCCAGCATTTT.

This clonotype appeared a few times. The chain uses TRBV15 and TRBJ1-5, with TRBD1 identical over 7 bases. Trimming cost V 3 bases and J 4 bases; bases outside gene matches: 9. Germline lookup yields CDR1 LNHNV and CDR2 YYDKDF (reference sequence). The CDR3 has 16 residues. The CDR3, as DNA: TGTGCCACCAGCAGCCGCCGGGACAGTCTTAATCAGCCCCAGCATTTT. Protein product: CATSSRRDSLNQPQHF.

This clonotype was seen ten or more times. V is TRBV15 and J is TRBJ2-7; D is unclear. Trimming removed 2 bases at V and 0 bases at J, with 20 bases between. Germline CDR1 reads LNHNV; CDR2 reads YYDKDF (reference sequence). The CDR3 is 18 residues long. Here the CDR3 DNA reads TGTGCCACCAGCAGACCACTACTGGTGACCCAAAGCTCCTACGAGCAGTACTTC. Encoded protein: CATSRPLLVTQSSYEQYF.

There are a few counts of this clonotype. V usage is TRBV9 and J usage is TRBJ2-5, with a weak D call TRBD1 (5 bases). The J call could be wrong; TRBJ2-7 is a better fit for the DNA end. Per the germline V gene, CDR1 is SGDLS and CDR2 is YYNGEE. The CDR3 is made up of 16 amino acids. The CDR3 protein is CASSHQLQVSLNEQYF. In nucleotides, the CDR3 is TGTGCCAGCAGCCATCAACTACAGGTCTCGTTGAACGAGCAGTACTTC.

This clonotype was picked up one time. V gene TRBV27 combines with J gene TRBJ2-2; 9 bases match TRBD1. The V gene end was trimmed by 5 bases and the J gene end by 6 bases; junction bases not matched to a gene: 4. Germline CDR1 MNHEY, CDR2 SMNVEV (reference sequence). The CDR3 spans 14 residues. The CDR3 DNA is TGTGCCAGCAGTGACGACAGGGGGGCCGGGGAGCTGTTTTTT. Translating it yields CASSDDRGAGELFF.

V is TRBV29-1 and J is TRBJ2-1; D is perhaps TRBD2 (6 bases). Germline-derived CDR1 and CDR2 are SQVTM and ANQGSEA. The CDR3 sequence is 14 residues long. Trimming took off 5 bases at V and 0 bases at J, with 11 bases between the two ends. CDR3 sequence (DNA): TGCAGCGTTAGTCGGGGGAGCTCCTACAATGAGCAGTTCTTC. This translates into CSVSRGSSYNEQFF.

This clonotype turned up a few times. The genes are TRBV19 and TRBJ1-4; D not certain. The germline CDR1 and CDR2 sequences are LNHDA and SQIVND (reference sequence). The CDR3 loop spans 15 amino acids. Trimming took 6 bases from V and 1 from J, leaving 12 bases between them. CDR3 sequence: CASRPRPKTNEKLFF. For the CDR3, the DNA is TGTGCCAGTAGACCTAGACCAAAAACTAATGAAAAACTGTTTTTT.

This clonotype was counted a single time. The rearrangement uses TRBV6-5 and TRBJ1-5; tentative D call: TRBD1 (5 bases). The CDR3 is made up of 11 amino acids. Germline V gene sequence: CDR1 MNHEY, CDR2 SVGAGI. V lost 11 bases, J lost 9 bases, and 14 bases lay in between. CDR3 nucleotides: TGTGCCTCCAGGGCTCATGGGCCCCAGCATTTT. Translation gives CASRAHGPQHF.

V usage is TRBV20-1 and J usage is TRBJ2-2, with TRBD1 identical over 7 bases. The CDR3 loop spans 13 amino acids. With 3 bases clipped from V and 7 bases from J, the junction kept 5 bases outside the gene matches. Germline V lookup: CDR1 DFQATT, CDR2 SNEGSKA (reference sequence). In DNA form, the CDR3 reads TGCAGTGCTAGGCAGACAGGGATCGGGGAGCTGTTTTTT. It specifies CSARQTGIGELFF.

The genes are TRBV19 and TRBJ1-5; 7 positions match TRBD1. The J segment lost 7 bases and the V segment lost 6 bases, leaving 3 bases of the junction unmatched. The germline gives CDR1 LNHDA, CDR2 SQIVND (reference sequence). The CDR3 runs 12 residues. The CDR3 loop reads CASRTGRQPQHF. CDR3 DNA sequence: TGTGCCAGTAGGACAGGGCGCCAGCCCCAGCATTTT. The whole variable domain, remainder taken from reference TRBV19 and TRBJ1-5, is DGGITQSPKYLFRKEGQNVTLSCEQNLNHDAMYWYRQDPGQGLRLIYYSQIVNDFQKGDIAEGYSVSREKKESFPLTVTSAQKNPTAFYLCASRTGRQPQHFGDGTRLSIL.

This clonotype appeared a few times. V is TRBV20-1 and J is TRBJ2-7; 10 bases align to TRBD2. CDR3 size: 16 residues. Germline V lookup: CDR1 DFQATT, CDR2 SNEGSKA (reference sequence). Trimming took 3 bases from V and 2 from J; bases not matched to a gene: 10. In DNA, the CDR3 is TGCAGTGCTAGTTCTGCTAGCGGGGGACCAACCTACGAGCAGTACTTC. Its translation is CSASSASGGPTYEQYF.

This clonotype was detected many times. V gene TRBV24-1 combines with J gene TRBJ2-2; D is unclear. Looked up from germline, CDR1 is KGHDR and CDR2 is SFDVKD. Trimming took 3 bases from V and 2 from J, leaving 9 bases between them. This CDR3 contains 15 residues. For the CDR3, the DNA is TGTGCCACCAGTGATCCATTACTCAACACCGGGGAGCTGTTTTTT. It yields the protein CATSDPLLNTGELFF.